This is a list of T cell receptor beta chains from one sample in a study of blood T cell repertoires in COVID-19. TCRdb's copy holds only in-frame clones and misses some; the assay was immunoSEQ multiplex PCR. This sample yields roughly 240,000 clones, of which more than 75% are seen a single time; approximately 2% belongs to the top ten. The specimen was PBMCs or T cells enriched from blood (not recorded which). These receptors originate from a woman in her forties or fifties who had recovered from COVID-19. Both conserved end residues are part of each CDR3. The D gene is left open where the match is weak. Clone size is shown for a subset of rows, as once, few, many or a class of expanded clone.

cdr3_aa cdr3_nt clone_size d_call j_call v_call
CASRGSGSAGELFF TGTGCCAGCAGGGGTTCGGGGTCGGCCGGGGAGCTGTTTTTT . . TRBJ2-2 TRBV6-5
CASSQGFHEQYF TGCGCCAGCAGTCAGGGGTTCCACGAGCAGTACTTC once . TRBJ2-7 TRBV4-1
CASSYSPQGRDYGYTF TGTGCCAGCAGTTACTCGCCCCAGGGCCGAGACTATGGCTACACCTTC . . TRBJ1-2 TRBV6-2/TRBV6-3
CASSENRADTEAFF TGTGCCAGCAGTGAAAACAGGGCGGACACTGAAGCTTTCTTT once . TRBJ1-1 TRBV2
CASSETGRNNEQFF TGTGCCAGCAGCGAGACAGGGAGGAACAATGAGCAGTTCTTC . . TRBJ2-1 TRBV28
CASSLGSAGGLYNEQFF TGTGCCAGCAGCTTAGGGTCGGCGGGAGGTCTCTACAATGAGCAGTTCTTC . TRBD2 TRBJ2-1 TRBV7-3
CASSIDRGLTGSEQFF TGTGCCAGTAGTATAGATCGAGGCTTGACGGGGAGTGAGCAGTTCTTC . . TRBJ2-1 TRBV19
CASSEDRRLSYSNQPQHF TGTGCCAGCAGTGAGGACAGACGCCTATCCTATAGCAATCAGCCCCAGCATTTT . . TRBJ1-5 TRBV2
CAISERTGGTYEQYF TGTGCCATCAGTGAGAGGACAGGGGGAACCTACGAGCAGTACTTC . TRBD1 TRBJ2-7 TRBV10-3
CASSTGQGTHEQYF TGTGCCAGCAGTACCGGACAGGGTACACACGAGCAGTACTTC . TRBD1 TRBJ2-7 TRBV6-5
CSIRGKGGVGGEQYF TGCAGCATCCGGGGTAAGGGAGGCGTTGGTGGCGAGCAGTACTTC . . TRBJ2-7 TRBV29-1
CASSSQDIVGTQYF TGTGCCAGCAGCTCCCAAGACATAGTGGGTACGCAGTATTTT . . TRBJ2-3 TRBV11-2
CATSDRGGSETQYF TGTGCCACCAGCGACCGGGGGGGGTCTGAAACGCAGTATTTT . TRBD2 TRBJ2-3 TRBV15
CASSLRTGPYEQYF TGTGCCAGCAGCTTGAGGACAGGGCCCTACGAGCAGTACTTC once TRBD1 TRBJ2-7 TRBV7-9
CASSYGGASEKLFF TGTGCCAGCAGTTACGGAGGGGCGAGCGAAAAACTGTTTTTT . . TRBJ1-4 TRBV6-5
CASQGGQKGVQYF TGTGCCAGCCAAGGGGGACAGAAAGGTGTGCAGTACTTC . TRBD1 TRBJ2-7 TRBV6-5
CASALQVTNEKLFF TGTGCCAGCGCCCTACAGGTGACTAATGAAAAACTGTTTTTT . . TRBJ1-4 TRBV7-9
CASSSWTGTNEKLFF TGTGCCAGCAGCTCCTGGACAGGGACTAATGAAAAACTGTTTTTT . TRBD1 TRBJ1-4 TRBV7-9
CASSPPNDNTQYF TGTGCCAGCTCACCACCGAACGACAATACGCAGTATTTT . . TRBJ2-3 TRBV18
CASSPWGGRGDTEAFF TGTGCCAGCAGCCCTTGGGGGGGGCGAGGTGACACTGAAGCTTTCTTT . . TRBJ1-1 TRBV11-2
CASSREQGIQTQYF TGTGCCAGCTCACGAGAGCAGGGGATACAGACCCAGTACTTC . . TRBJ2-5 TRBV18
CASSPPGTGGEQYF TGTGCCAGCAGCCCACCCGGGACAGGGGGCGAGCAGTACTTC . TRBD1 TRBJ2-7 TRBV6-6
CASTSGGTGGYEQYF TGTGCCAGCACCTCAGGTGGAACAGGGGGCTACGAGCAGTACTTC . TRBD1 TRBJ2-7 TRBV6-5
CASSTNSGGNNEQFF TGTGCCAGCAGTACAAACTCGGGGGGAAACAATGAGCAGTTCTTC . TRBD2 TRBJ2-1 TRBV27
CASSLYGQTGGGIAEKLFF TGTGCCAGCAGCTTATACGGTCAAACAGGGGGAGGGATTGCTGAAAAACTGTTTTTT few TRBD1 TRBJ1-4 TRBV7-9
CASSPRLGLAGADTQYF TGTGCCAGCAGCCCAAGGTTAGGACTAGCGGGAGCCGATACGCAGTATTTT . TRBD2 TRBJ2-3 TRBV14
CASSVLGETITSSTDTQYF TGTGCCAGCAGCGTATTGGGAGAGACGATAACCTCTAGCACAGATACGCAGTATTTT . . TRBJ2-3 TRBV9
CAWSVAGDTEAFF TGTGCCTGGAGTGTGGCCGGGGACACTGAAGCTTTCTTT . . TRBJ1-1 TRBV30
CASSPPTAPRGYTF TGTGCCAGCAGTCCCCCGACAGCTCCGAGGGGCTACACCTTC . . TRBJ1-2 TRBV27
CASNIARGGLRNLNTEAFF TGTGCCAGCAACATCGCAAGGGGCGGACTACGTAATCTGAACACTGAAGCTTTCTTT . . TRBJ1-1 TRBV28
CASSLRQAGAYGYTF TGTGCCAGCAGCCTTAGACAGGCGGGGGCATATGGCTACACCTTC . . TRBJ1-2 TRBV5-6
CASSYQDRSSVYGYTF TGTGCCAGCTCTTATCAGGACAGGTCTAGCGTCTATGGCTACACCTTC once TRBD1 TRBJ1-2 TRBV18
CASSPGSAYEQYF TGTGCCAGCTCACCAGGTTCAGCCTACGAGCAGTACTTC . . TRBJ2-7 TRBV18
CATSDFKSREQETQYF TGTGCCACCAGTGATTTCAAGTCGAGGGAACAAGAGACCCAGTACTTC . . TRBJ2-5 TRBV24-1
CASRGQGSNYGYTF TGTGCCAGTCGTGGACAGGGCTCTAACTATGGCTACACCTTC . TRBD1 TRBJ1-2 TRBV19
CASSAGQTAGEQYF TGCGCCAGCAGCGCTGGACAGACTGCCGGGGAGCAGTACTTC . . TRBJ2-7 TRBV5-1
CASSAQGGLNTEAFF TGTGCCAGCAGTGCACAGGGGGGTTTGAACACTGAAGCTTTCTTT . TRBD1 TRBJ1-1 TRBV6-1
CASSVAPGGGQYF TGTGCCAGCAGCGTGGCTCCAGGGGGCGGGCAGTATTTT . TRBD1 TRBJ2-3 TRBV9
CASSLRDYTF TGTGCCAGCTCCCTTCGGGACTACACCTTC . . TRBJ1-2 TRBV18
CASSLEAPDTQYF TGTGCCAGCAGCTTAGAAGCGCCGGATACGCAGTATTTT . . TRBJ2-3 TRBV11-3
CASSQRSSYNSPLHF TGTGCCAGTAGTCAACGGTCCTCCTATAATTCACCCCTCCACTTT . . TRBJ1-6 TRBV19
CATSDSTPQRGDTQYF TGTGCCACCAGTGATTCTACCCCGCAGAGAGGTGATACGCAGTATTTT . . TRBJ2-3 TRBV24-1
CASSLFPSGSTDTQYF TGTGCCAGCAGTTTATTCCCTAGCGGGAGCACAGATACGCAGTATTTT . TRBD2 TRBJ2-3 TRBV27
CASSFDKLYEQYF TGTGCCAGCAGCTTTGACAAACTCTACGAGCAGTACTTC . . TRBJ2-7 TRBV7-2
CASSQGRASSYNEQFF TGTGCCAGCAGCCAAGGCCGAGCGAGCTCCTACAATGAGCAGTTCTTC . . TRBJ2-1 TRBV3-1/TRBV3-2
CATSDVGGIEQYF TGTGCCACCAGTGACGTGGGGGGAATCGAGCAGTACTTC . . TRBJ2-7 TRBV24-1
CASSLEPQETQYF TGTGCCAGCAGCTTGGAGCCCCAAGAGACCCAGTACTTC . . TRBJ2-5 TRBV5-4
CASSRGRGVITYEQYF TGTGCCAGCTCCCGGGGGCGGGGGGTCATAACCTACGAGCAGTACTTC . TRBD2 TRBJ2-7 TRBV13
CASRSRDRGSWGYTF TGTGCCAGCAGATCCAGAGACAGGGGTTCGTGGGGCTACACCTTC . TRBD1 TRBJ1-2 TRBV28
CASSQERTYNTEAFF TGTGCCAGCAGCCAAGAGAGGACTTATAACACTGAAGCTTTCTTT . . TRBJ1-1 TRBV3-1/TRBV3-2
CASSYSGTVNSPLHF TGTGCCAGCAGTTACTCCGGGACAGTCAATTCACCCCTCCACTTT . TRBD1 TRBJ1-6 TRBV6-5
CAWSVGLGGADTQYF TGTGCCTGGAGTGTAGGTTTAGGGGGGGCAGATACGCAGTATTTT . . TRBJ2-3 TRBV30
CASSLGYRDREDTQYF TGTGCCAGCAGCTTAGGGTACCGGGACAGGGAAGATACGCAGTATTTT . TRBD1 TRBJ2-3 TRBV11-3
CASSLFRNTEAFF TGTGCCAGCAGCTTGTTCAGGAACACTGAAGCTTTCTTT . . TRBJ1-1 TRBV5-8
CASSPTGGDTGELFF TGTGCCAGCTCACCGACGGGAGGGGACACCGGGGAGCTGTTTTTT . TRBD2 TRBJ2-2 TRBV18
CATRARGMNTEAFF TGTGCCACCAGGGCCAGGGGCATGAACACTGAAGCTTTCTTT few . TRBJ1-1 TRBV15
CASSPSTGGQQPQHF TGTGCCAGCAGCCCCTCGACAGGGGGTCAACAGCCCCAGCATTTT . TRBD1 TRBJ1-5 TRBV9
CASSFTGTNEKLFF TGCGCCAGCAGCTTCACAGGGACTAATGAAAAACTGTTTTTT . . TRBJ1-4 TRBV4-1
CASSYEGGAPTDTQYF TGTGCCAGCAGTTACGAAGGAGGGGCCCCCACAGATACGCAGTATTTT . . TRBJ2-3 TRBV6-2/TRBV6-3